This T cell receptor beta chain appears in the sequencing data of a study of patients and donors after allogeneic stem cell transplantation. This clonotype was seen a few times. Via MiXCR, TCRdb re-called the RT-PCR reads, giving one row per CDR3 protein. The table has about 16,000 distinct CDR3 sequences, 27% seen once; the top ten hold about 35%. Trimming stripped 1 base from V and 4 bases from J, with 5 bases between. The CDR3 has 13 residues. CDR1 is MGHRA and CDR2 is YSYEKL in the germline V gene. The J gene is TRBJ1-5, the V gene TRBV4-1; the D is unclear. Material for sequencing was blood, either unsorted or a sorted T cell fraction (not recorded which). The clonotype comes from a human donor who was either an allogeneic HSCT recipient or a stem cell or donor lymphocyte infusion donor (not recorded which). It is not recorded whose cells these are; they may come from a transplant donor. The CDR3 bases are TGCGCCAGCAGCCAAGGACGGAATCAGCCCCAGCATTTT. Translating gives CASSQGRNQPQHF.